This T cell receptor beta chain appears in the sequencing data of a study of CD8+CD57+ T cells in acquired aplastic anemia. Template material for TCR beta VDJ and CDR3 profiling consisted of genomic DNA. TCRdb reprocessed the reads via MiXCR and lists one record per CDR3 protein. The table lists a few hundred thousand distinct CDR3 sequences, around 30% of them singletons. CD8+CD57+ cell expansion, shown by flow cytometry, had occurred in the patients selected for sequencing. The CDR3 is 17 amino acids. Germline V gives CDR1 PRHDT, CDR2 FYEKMQ (reference sequence). V was clipped by 5 bases and J by 0 bases; unmatched bases: 7.

Sequencing was carried out using sorted CD4+, CD8+, or CD8+CD57+ T cells (not recorded which) from PBMCs. This receptor was obtained from a human donor with aplastic anemia. The chain has TRBV13 and TRBJ2-3; 11 nucleotides match TRBD1. The CDR3 DNA sequence: TGTGCCAGCAGCCGGCGGACAGGGGGCACAAGCACAGATACGCAGTATTTT. Residues: CASSRRTGGTSTDTQYF.